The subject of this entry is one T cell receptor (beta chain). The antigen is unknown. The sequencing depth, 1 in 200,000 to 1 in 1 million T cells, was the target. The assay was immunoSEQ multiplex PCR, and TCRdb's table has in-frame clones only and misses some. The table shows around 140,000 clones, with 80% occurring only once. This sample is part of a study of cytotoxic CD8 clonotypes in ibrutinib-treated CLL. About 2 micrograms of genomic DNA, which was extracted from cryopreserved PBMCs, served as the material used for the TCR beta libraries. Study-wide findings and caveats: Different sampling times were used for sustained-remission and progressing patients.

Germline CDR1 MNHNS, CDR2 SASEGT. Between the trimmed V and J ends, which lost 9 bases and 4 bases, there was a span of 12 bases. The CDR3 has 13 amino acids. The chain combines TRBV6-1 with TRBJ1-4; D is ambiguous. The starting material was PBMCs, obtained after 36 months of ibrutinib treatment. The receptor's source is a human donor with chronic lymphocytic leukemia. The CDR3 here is CASTAGLNEKLFF. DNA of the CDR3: TGTGCCAGTACCGCAGGACTTAATGAAAAACTGTTTTTT.